The 27 T cell receptor beta chains below were found in one sample sequenced in a study of response to subunit inactivated influenza vaccine. TCRdb analysed the RT-PCR reads with MiXCR anew, one entry per CDR3 protein. The sample consists of roughly 630,000 distinct CDR3 sequences, less than 15% of them appearing once. The material was PBMCs from blood, obtained 14 to 15 days before vaccination. These receptors originate from a man aged 50-60 years who received an inactivated influenza vaccine.

The rearrangement joins TRBV7-2 to TRBJ2-7; D uncertain. Trimming pared 0 bases from V and 3 bases from J, leaving 3 bases between. The germline gives CDR1 SGHTA, CDR2 FQGNSA. The CDR3 spans 12 residues. This CDR3 is CASSLANYEQYF. Here the CDR3 DNA reads TGTGCCAGCAGCTTAGCCAACTACGAGCAGTACTTC. Supplemented by reference TRBV7-2 and TRBJ2-7, the full variable domain reads GAGVSQSPSNKVTEKGKDVELRCDPISGHTALYWYRQSLGQGLEFLIYFQGNSAPDKSGLPSDRFSAERTGGSVSTLTIQRTQQEDSAVYLCASSLANYEQYFGPGTRLTVT.

A few counts support this clonotype. The rearrangement links TRBV27 to TRBJ1-4; the D is unclear. This CDR3 spans 12 amino acids. The germline gives CDR1 MNHEY, CDR2 SMNVEV (reference sequence). V shed 4 bases and J shed 8 bases, with 8 bases lying between them. In nucleotides, the CDR3 is TGTGCCAGCAGTTACCCCGGGGAAAAACTGTTTTTT. Its translation is CASSYPGEKLFF. Drawing the rest from reference TRBV27 and TRBJ1-4, the complete variable domain is EAQVTQNPRYLITVTGKKLTVTCSQNMNHEYMSWYRQDPGLGLRQIYYSMNVEVTDKGDVPEGYKVSRKEKRNFPLILESPSPNQTSLYFCASSYPGEKLFFGSGTQLSVL.

The chain employs TRBV10-3 and TRBJ2-2; 13 nucleotides align to TRBD2. Per germline, CDR1 ENHRY and CDR2 SYGVKD. V was pared by 6 bases and J by 2 bases, with 6 bases of the junction left unmatched. The CDR3 runs to 17 residues. The CDR3 protein is CAIRKTSGGTNTGELFF. The CDR3 DNA sequence: TGTGCCATCAGGAAGACTAGCGGGGGGACAAACACCGGGGAGCTGTTTTTT.

At least ten counts were recorded for this clonotype. This sequence joins TRBV5-5 and TRBJ1-1; the D is unclear. This CDR3 has 14 residues. In germline, CDR1 is SGHKS, CDR2 YYEKEE (reference sequence). Trimming took 2 bases from V and 0 from J, leaving 8 bases between them. In DNA form, the CDR3 reads TGTGCCAGCAGCTTACAGATCATGAACACTGAAGCTTTCTTT. Translated, it gives CASSLQIMNTEAFF.

The sample holds a few counts of this clonotype. The chain recombines TRBV12-3 or TRBV12-4 with TRBJ2-5; 7 nucleotides align to TRBD2. Trimming at V came to 3 bases and at J to 7 bases, leaving 11 bases not matched to a gene. This CDR3 is 15 amino acids long. CDR3 residues: CASSFVRLAVGTQYF. The CDR3 bases are TGTGCCAGCAGTTTTGTTCGGCTAGCGGTCGGGACCCAGTACTTC.

This clonotype has more than one count but fewer than ten. The chain links TRBV12-3 or TRBV12-4 to TRBJ2-1; 10 positions match TRBD2. The J segment lost 0 bases and the V segment lost 3 bases, leaving 5 bases of the junction unmatched. The CDR3 runs 17 residues. CDR3 nucleotides: TGTGCCAGCAGTTTTCGACTAGCGGGTTTCTCCTACAATGAGCAGTTCTTC. Its protein product is CASSFRLAGFSYNEQFF.

This clonotype was seen only a few times. This chain uses TRBV16 with TRBJ2-1; D is perhaps TRBD1 (5 bases). CDR3 length: 16 amino acids. The germline gives CDR1 KGHSY, CDR2 FQNENV. Between the trimmed V and J ends, which lost 6 bases and 0 bases, there was a span of 15 bases. The CDR3 DNA sequence: TGTGCCAGCAGACGGCAGGGCGTAAGCTCCTACAATGAGCAGTTCTTC. This encodes CASRRQGVSSYNEQFF.

The gene calls are TRBV18 and TRBJ1-1, with D unclear. Germline CDR1 reads KGHSH; CDR2 reads LQKENI. V was shortened by 2 bases and J by 1 base, with 5 bases between the two germline ends. There are 13 residues in the CDR3. This chain's CDR3 is CASSPVQNTEAFF. In nucleotides, the CDR3 is TGTGCCAGCTCACCAGTACAGAACACTGAAGCTTTCTTT.

Comments on this clonotype: A read error may produce the germline difference seen at one junction end. V gene TRBV7-2 combines with J gene TRBJ2-5; 8 bases agree with TRBD1. Germline assignment: CDR1 SGHTA and CDR2 FQGNSA. The CDR3 loop spans 16 amino acids. The CDR3 DNA sequence: TGTGCCAGCAACTTAGGGGACAGGACAATGGGGGAGACCCAGTACTTC. It encodes CASNLGDRTMGETQYF.

The V call is TRBV19, the J call TRBJ1-5, with D tentatively TRBD1 (6 bases). V was cut by 3 bases and J by 11 bases, with 11 bases left in between. CDR1 is LNHDA and CDR2 is SQIVND in the germline V gene (reference sequence). The CDR3 consists of 12 residues. The CDR3 loop is CASSIGGLSQHF. The CDR3 coding sequence is TGTGCCAGTAGTATTGGGGGGCTGTCCCAGCATTTT.

The chain joins TRBV4-2 to TRBJ2-2, with D possibly TRBD2 on 5 matching bases. The V and J ends lost 0 bases and 5 bases respectively, with 19 bases between them. Germline V gene sequence: CDR1 LGHNA, CDR2 YNFKEQ. CDR3 length: 18 residues. CDR3 sequence (DNA): TGTGCCAGCAGCCAAGATTTAATGAGGGAGTTTAGAACCGGGGAGCTGTTTTTT. This translates into CASSQDLMREFRTGELFF.

This chain joins TRBV12-3 or TRBV12-4 and TRBJ2-1; D is ambiguous. The CDR3 contains 16 residues. V was clipped by 0 bases and J by 9 bases, with 18 bases between them. CDR3 nucleotide sequence: TGTGCCAGCAGTTTAGCGCTAACCGTAACAGCCGCTGAGCAGTTCTTC. It is translated as CASSLALTVTAAEQFF.

Only a few counts were recorded for this clonotype. The V call is TRBV10-3, the J call TRBJ2-1, with 11 nucleotides matching TRBD2. The CDR3 has 16 residues. The germline V gene has CDR1 ENHRY and CDR2 SYGVKD. V gave up 2 bases and J gave up 4 bases; unmatched junction bases: 4. The chain's CDR3 is CAISEGGTSGYNEQFF. The CDR3 nucleotides are TGTGCCATCAGTGAGGGTGGGACTAGCGGATACAATGAGCAGTTCTTC.

The chain links TRBV2 to TRBJ2-1; TRBD2 aligns across 10 bases. The CDR3 has 16 residues. CDR1 and CDR2 from the germline V gene are SNHLY and FYNNEI. V lost 4 bases, J lost 3 bases, and 6 bases stayed unmatched. For the CDR3, the DNA is TGTGCCAGCAGTGGGAGTAGCGGGAGGATCTACAATGAGCAGTTCTTC. It is translated as CASSGSSGRIYNEQFF.

The sample holds a few counts of this clonotype. The V call is TRBV28, the J call TRBJ1-1, with 11 nucleotides matching TRBD1. Germline loops: CDR1 MDHEN, CDR2 SYDVKM. The trim removed 5 bases at V and 5 bases at J, leaving 7 bases unmatched. The CDR3 has 15 residues. CDR3 DNA: TGTGCCAGCAGTCTTGGGACAGGGGGTACTACTGAAGCTTTCTTT. Its protein is CASSLGTGGTTEAFF.

This chain links TRBV6-2 or TRBV6-3 with TRBJ2-1; D is unclear. CDR1 and CDR2 from the germline V gene are MNHEY and SVGEGT. CDR3 size: 16 residues. Trimming removed 2 bases at V and 2 bases at J, with 13 bases between. The CDR3 reads CASSYPIGGTYNEQFF. The CDR3 nucleotides read TGTGCCAGCAGTTACCCCATTGGTGGGACCTACAATGAGCAGTTCTTC.

This sequence joins TRBV20-1 and TRBJ1-2; the D gene is possibly TRBD1 (5 bases). The germline CDR1 and CDR2 sequences are DFQATT and SNEGSKA (reference sequence). The CDR3 sequence is 13 residues long. V was cut by 3 bases and J by 4 bases, with 12 bases left in between. DNA for the CDR3: TGCAGTGCTAGTGCGGGACGGAGCTATGGCTACACCTTC. Its protein product is CSASAGRSYGYTF.

The V and J genes are TRBV4-3 and TRBJ2-3; 8 bases agree with TRBD2. V dropped 0 bases and J dropped 2; count of bases not matched to a gene: 7. Germline V gene sequence: CDR1 LGHNA, CDR2 YSLEER. The CDR3 contains 17 residues. The CDR3 DNA reads as TGCGCCAGCAGCCAAGAAGGCGGGGGGACGTCCACAGATACGCAGTATTTT. Translated: CASSQEGGGTSTDTQYF.

In its sample, this clonotype was seen a few times. The gene calls are TRBV11-2 and TRBJ2-1, with D unresolved. CDR1 is SGHAT, CDR2 FQNNGV, per germline. This CDR3 has 15 amino acids. V lost 5 bases to trimming and J lost 2 bases, with 13 bases between them. This CDR3 reads CASSRTPGAYNEQFF. CDR3 nucleotides: TGTGCCAGCAGCCGGACCCCGGGCGCCTACAATGAGCAGTTCTTC.

The chain carries TRBV6-1 and TRBJ1-2; D remains unclear. This CDR3 comprises 14 residues. Trimming stripped 6 bases from V and 1 base from J, with 12 bases between. Germline CDR1 is MNHNS and CDR2 is SASEGT. This CDR3 is CASSNWENNYGYTF. The CDR3 nucleotides read TGTGCCAGCAGCAACTGGGAGAATAACTATGGCTACACCTTC.

This clonotype was seen at least ten times. The rearrangement uses TRBV9 and TRBJ2-2; 10 nucleotides match TRBD2. The CDR3 runs 16 residues. After removal of 0 bases from V and 8 bases from J, the junction contained 7 bases not matched to a gene. CDR1 and CDR2 (germline): SGDLS, YYNGEE. CDR3: CASSVVSGRATGELFF. For the CDR3, the DNA is TGTGCCAGCAGCGTAGTGAGCGGGAGGGCCACTGGGGAGCTGTTTTTT.

V and J are TRBV6-1 and TRBJ2-2, with 14 bases that match TRBD2. The CDR3 is made up of 16 amino acids. V lost 10 bases, J lost 6 bases, and 10 bases stayed unmatched. Germline CDR1 reads MNHNS; CDR2 reads SASEGT. The CDR3 is CATGTSGSSLAGELFF. Written as DNA, the CDR3 is TGTGCCACCGGGACTAGCGGGAGTTCTCTAGCCGGGGAGCTGTTTTTT.

This clonotype was seen more than once but under ten times. The V call is TRBV5-1, the J call TRBJ2-7; D is undetermined. The V gene lost 0 bases and the J gene lost 0 bases, with 16 bases spanning the gap. This CDR3 contains 17 residues. Germline CDR1 and CDR2: SGHRS and YFSETQ. The CDR3 DNA sequence: TGCGCCAGCAGCTTGGAGAACAGTCGAGAAATCTCCTACGAGCAGTACTTC. This gives the protein CASSLENSREISYEQYF.

This chain connects TRBV27 to TRBJ2-3; D is ambiguous. CDR1 is MNHEY and CDR2 is SMNVEV in the germline V gene (reference sequence). Trimming removed 3 bases at V and 4 bases at J, with 14 bases between. This CDR3 region has 15 residues. CDR3: CASSFWGAVSDTQYF. Written as DNA, the CDR3 is TGTGCCAGCAGTTTCTGGGGTGCGGTTTCAGATACGCAGTATTTT.

The chain joins TRBV21-1 to TRBJ2-7; the DNA was not used to check the table's D call, TRBD2. TRBV21-1 is marked as a pseudogene. There are 18 residues in the CDR3. CDR3 nucleotides: TGTGCCAGCAGCAATGGGACTAGCGGGATGGGGAAGTCCGACGAGCAGTACTTC. Amino acids: CASSNGTSGMGKSDEQYF.

The chain uses TRBV10-3 and TRBJ1-3; D may be TRBD1 (6 bases). Germline CDR1 reads ENHRY; CDR2 reads SYGVKD. V lost 7 bases and J 4 bases, leaving 11 bases between the germline ends. The CDR3 contains 13 residues. CDR3 nucleotides: TGTGCCATCACCCGGGACAAAGGAAACACCATATATTTT. The encoded protein is CAITRDKGNTIYF.

The V gene is TRBV10-3, the J gene TRBJ1-1, with D possibly TRBD1 on 6 matching bases. The germline gives CDR1 ENHRY, CDR2 SYGVKD. V was shortened by 3 bases and J by 4 bases, with 18 bases between the two germline ends. This CDR3 comprises 16 residues. The CDR3 DNA sequence: TGTGCCATCAGTGACCCACAGACCGGGGGGGCCACTGAAGCTTTCTTT. Protein: CAISDPQTGGATEAFF.